Listed below are T cell receptor beta chains from one sample, sequenced in a study of blood T cell repertoires in COVID-19. Clones were read by immunoSEQ multiplex PCR, and TCRdb kept only the in-frame ones, dropping some. Of around 160,000 clones listed, approximately 88% are singletons. Sequencing used PBMCs or T cells enriched from blood (not recorded which). Receptor source: an older woman who had recovered from COVID-19. CDR3s leave out the opening cysteine and the closing phenylalanine or tryptophan.

j_call cdr3_length v_call cdr3_aa
TRBJ1-1 12 TRBV13 ASSSRQLNTEAF
TRBJ2-7 12 TRBV5-1 ASSPTGNGYEQY
TRBJ2-3 17 TRBV4-1 ASSQEGQALPFSTDTQY
TRBJ2-7 12 TRBV6-6 ASRFGTGINEQY
TRBJ2-3 13 TRBV7-9 ASTTGAGASDTQY
TRBJ1-2 12 TRBV27 ASSNRDRGLGYT
TRBJ1-6 12 TRBV7-9 ASSHGQGSSPLH
TRBJ1-6 13 TRBV5-1 ASSKGQAIGSPLH
TRBJ1-1 13 TRBV5-1 ASSRSGTVNTEAF
TRBJ2-5 12 TRBV5-6 ASSYRDSQETQY
TRBJ1-6 12 TRBV30 AWSPDRGDSPLH
TRBJ1-1 12 TRBV9 ASSQTGGNTEAF
TRBJ1-3 13 TRBV15 ATSRDRSFGNTIY
TRBJ2-3 11 TRBV19 ASSMGHTDTQY
TRBJ2-2 10 TRBV27 ASSYNPGELF
TRBJ2-7 11 TRBV5-4 ASSLPSFRDMY
TRBJ1-3 12 TRBV7-9 ASSFSGSGNTIY
TRBJ1-2 12 TRBV3-1/TRBV3-2 ASSQGQTAYGYT
TRBJ1-5 15 TRBV27 ASSANQGLFRNQPQH
TRBJ2-5 14 TRBV19 ASSIYTSGSGETQY
TRBJ1-3 12 TRBV19 ASRTYSSGNTIY
TRBJ2-7 10 TRBV6-5 ASSYRGYEQY
TRBJ2-2 14 TRBV11-2 ASSPRGAGGTGELF
TRBJ2-5 11 TRBV9 ASSVVGQETQY
TRBJ2-7 12 TRBV10-2 ASSEGQGVNEQY